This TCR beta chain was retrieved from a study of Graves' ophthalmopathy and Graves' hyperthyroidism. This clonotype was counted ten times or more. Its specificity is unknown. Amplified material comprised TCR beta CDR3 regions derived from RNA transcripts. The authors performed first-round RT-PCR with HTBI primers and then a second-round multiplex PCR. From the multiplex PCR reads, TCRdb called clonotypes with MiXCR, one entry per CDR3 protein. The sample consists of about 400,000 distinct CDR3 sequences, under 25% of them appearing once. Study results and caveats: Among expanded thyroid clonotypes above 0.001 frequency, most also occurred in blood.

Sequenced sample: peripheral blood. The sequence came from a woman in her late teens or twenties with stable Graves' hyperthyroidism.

CDR3 loop: CSARDPRGDYGYTF. CDR3 nucleotides: TGCAGTGCTAGAGATCCCAGGGGAGACTATGGCTACACCTTC. This chain connects TRBV20-1 to TRBJ1-2; D is perhaps TRBD1 (6 bases). V lost 0 bases to trimming and J lost 3 bases, with 11 bases between them. The germline V gene has CDR1 DFQATT and CDR2 SNEGSKA (reference sequence). This CDR3 is 14 amino acids long.